Each of the 2 T cell receptor beta chains below was sequenced from the same sample in a study of PD-1 blockade in classical Hodgkin lymphoma. Profiling relied on immunoSEQ multiplex PCR, and the TCRdb table lists in-frame clones only, not all of them. The sample holds some 21,000 clones; around 70% are singletons and the top ten take 20% to 25%. Brentuximab vedotin exposure varied, and every patient relapsed after autologous stem cell transplantation. Sequenced here: peripheral blood mononuclear cells (PBMCs), sampled at baseline. These receptors all come from a human donor with classical Hodgkin lymphoma.

The J gene is TRBJ2-6, the V gene TRBV6-1, with D unclear. V gave up 5 bases and J gave up 0 bases, with 8 bases separating them. The CDR3 has 15 amino acids. Germline CDR1 MNHNS, CDR2 SASEGT. This CDR3 reads CASSFDGSGANVLTF. CDR3 in DNA: TGTGCCAGCAGTTTTGACGGCTCTGGGGCCAACGTCCTGACTTTC.

To note about this clone: The CDR3 end shows no conserved phenylalanine or tryptophan, and so a read error is likely. The V gene is TRBV25-1, the J gene TRBJ1-2, with 9 positions matching TRBD1. The germline CDR1 and CDR2 sequences are MGHDK and SYGVNS. This CDR3 has 15 amino acids. V lost 4 bases and J lost 4; bases outside the gene matches: 7. The CDR3, as DNA: TGTGCCAGCAGTGCTTGGACAGGGGAGGTCTATGGCTACACCTTG. Protein product: CASSAWTGEVYGYTL.